These 12 T cell receptor beta chains were all obtained from the same sample, sequenced in a study of blood T cell repertoires in COVID-19. Some clones are missing from TCRdb's copy, which holds only in-frame ones; the method was immunoSEQ multiplex PCR. In the table there are about 210,000 clones, roughly four fifths of which are singletons. Sequencing was performed on PBMCs or T cells enriched from blood (not recorded which). The origin of the receptors is a man aged 35 to 55 who had recovered from COVID-19.

V usage is TRBV7-8 and J usage is TRBJ2-6; 10 nucleotides align to TRBD2. This CDR3 is built from 19 residues. Losses at the gene ends were 5 bases for V and 0 bases for J; bases not matched to a gene: 10. Per germline, CDR1 SGHVS and CDR2 FQNEAQ. The CDR3 reads CASSPVSGRHYSGANVLTF. The CDR3 DNA sequence: TGTGCCAGCAGCCCCGTTAGCGGGAGGCACTACTCTGGGGCCAACGTCCTGACTTTC. The complete variable domain, with remaining parts taken from reference TRBV7-8 and TRBJ2-6, reads GAGVSQSPRYKVAKRGQDVALRCDPISGHVSLFWYQQALGQGPEFLTYFQNEAQLDKSGLPSDRFFAERPEGSVSTLKIQRTQQEDSAVYLCASSPVSGRHYSGANVLTFGAGSRLTVL.

The chain is built from TRBV7-9 and TRBJ2-1, with TRBD2 identical over 11 bases. CDR3 length: 18 residues. Germline values: CDR1 SEHNR, CDR2 FQNEAQ (reference sequence). Trimming took 5 bases from V and 6 from J; bases not matched to a gene: 15. The CDR3 region has the DNA TGTGCCAGCAGCAGCGGACTTGGTAGCGGGAGGGCCGGCAATGAGCAGTTCTTC. Protein sequence: CASSSGLGSGRAGNEQFF.

The rearrangement joins TRBV27 to TRBJ1-1, with D tentatively TRBD1 (6 bases). CDR3 length: 15 amino acids. The germline V gene encodes CDR1 MNHEY and CDR2 SMNVEV (reference sequence). V lost 7 bases and J lost 4, with 19 bases in between. The CDR3 sequence: CASTKGRDISTEAFF. DNA of the CDR3: TGTGCCAGCACCAAAGGCCGGGACATTTCCACTGAAGCTTTCTTT.

This clone showed up just once. This chain links TRBV5-1 with TRBJ2-7; the D gene is possibly TRBD2 (6 bases). The germline V gene has CDR1 SGHRS and CDR2 YFSETQ. This CDR3 has 14 residues. V lost 4 bases and J lost 7, with 18 bases in between. The CDR3 protein is CASSPAGPLREQYF. The CDR3, as DNA: TGCGCCAGCAGCCCCGCGGGGCCACTACGGGAGCAGTACTTC.

The chain joins TRBV5-1 to TRBJ2-2, with a weak D call TRBD1 (5 bases). Germline V gene sequence: CDR1 SGHRS, CDR2 YFSETQ. There are 14 residues in the CDR3. Trimming took off 2 bases at V and 1 base at J, with 6 bases between the two ends. The CDR3 loop reads CASSFGQNTGELFF. In nucleotides, the CDR3 is TGCGCCAGCAGCTTCGGACAGAACACCGGGGAGCTGTTTTTT.

This clone was recorded a few times. V gene TRBV28 combines with J gene TRBJ1-1, with D tentatively TRBD1 (5 bases). V lost 4 bases and J 6 bases, leaving 18 bases between the germline ends. There are 15 residues in the CDR3. Germline assignment: CDR1 MDHEN and CDR2 SYDVKM. CDR3 DNA sequence: TGTGCCAGCAGTTCCCCCGGGGGAGGTGCCCCTGAAGCTTTCTTT. Protein sequence: CASSSPGGGAPEAFF.

This chain uses TRBV7-8 with TRBJ1-2; possible D gene TRBD1, 5 bases. CDR3 length: 13 amino acids. Deletions cut 6 bases from V and 1 base from J, with 9 bases between. Germline CDR1 reads SGHVS; CDR2 reads FQNEAQ. CDR3 sequence (DNA): TGTGCCAGCAGGGGAGGGGTTAACTATGGCTACACCTTC. Amino acid sequence: CASRGGVNYGYTF.

This chain links TRBV5-1 with TRBJ2-3, with D unresolved. The V end was cut by 0 bases, the J end by 0 bases, with 5 bases between. CDR1 and CDR2 (germline): SGHRS, YFSETQ. The CDR3 length is 14 residues. Written as DNA, the CDR3 is TGCGCCAGCAGCTTGGTTCCTAGCACAGATACGCAGTATTTT. Protein sequence: CASSLVPSTDTQYF.

About this clone: The same CDR3 also results from other DNA sequences found in this sample. The chain couples TRBV9 to TRBJ1-1, with D perhaps TRBD1 (6 bases). Trimming cost V 2 bases and J 1 base, with 9 bases left between them. In germline, CDR1 is SGDLS, CDR2 YYNGEE. This CDR3 region has 14 residues. CDR3 sequence (DNA): TGTGCCAGCAGCGTGGACAGCGGGAACACTGAAGCTTTCTTT. Translated, it gives CASSVDSGNTEAFF.

There are a few counts of this clone. The rearrangement uses TRBV19 and TRBJ1-1; possible D gene TRBD1, 5 bases. Per germline, CDR1 LNHDA and CDR2 SQIVND (reference sequence). Deletions cut 3 bases from V and 5 bases from J, with 13 bases between. The CDR3 consists of 14 residues. The CDR3 spells CASSIQGGTTEAFF. In nucleotides, the CDR3 is TGTGCCAGTAGTATTCAGGGAGGTACAACTGAAGCTTTCTTT.

V and J are TRBV9 and TRBJ2-1; TRBD1 matches at 12 bases. The CDR3 is 14 residues long. With 4 bases clipped from V and 7 bases from J, the junction kept 3 bases outside the gene matches. Germline V gene data show CDR1 as SGDLS and CDR2 as YYNGEE. This CDR3 is CASSKGQGANEQFF. CDR3 nucleotides: TGTGCCAGCAGCAAGGGACAGGGGGCTAATGAGCAGTTCTTC.

The rearrangement links TRBV7-3 to TRBJ2-2; D gene uncertain. This CDR3 spans 12 amino acids. The V gene lost 4 bases and the J gene lost 6 bases, with 6 bases spanning the gap. Per germline, CDR1 SGHTA and CDR2 FQGTGA. The CDR3 sequence: CASSSSAGELFF. The DNA of the CDR3 is TGTGCCAGCAGCTCTAGTGCCGGGGAGCTGTTTTTT.